The subject of this entry is one T cell receptor beta chain. The method was immunoSEQ multiplex PCR; TCRdb's version includes in-frame clones alone and lacks a portion of them. Of 200,000 to 250,000 clones in the sample, around 83% are singletons; the top ten hold 5.2%. These data belong to a study of blood T cell repertoires in COVID-19. CDR1 is MGHRA, CDR2 YSYEKL, per germline. This CDR3 has 16 residues. Trimming left V 0 bases short and J 5 bases short, with 16 bases between. The source of this sequence is a woman aged 65 to 85 with COVID-19, enrolled during active disease. The specimen sequenced was peripheral blood. The chain uses TRBV4-1 and TRBJ1-2; maybe TRBD1 (6 bases). The CDR3 sequence is CASSQDRQGLRYGYTF. The CDR3 DNA reads TGCGCCAGCAGCCAAGATCGGCAGGGGTTGAGGTATGGCTACACCTTC.